The rows below give T cell receptor beta chains drawn from one sample of a study of T cell changes during pregnancy in multiple sclerosis. Sequenced by immunoSEQ multiplex PCR; TCRdb stores in-frame clones only, minus some. The table includes fewer than 50,000 clones, around nine tenths detected once. Sequencing was performed on CD8+ T cells from peripheral blood mononuclear cells, taken in the third trimester of pregnancy. The origin of the receptors is a female donor with multiple sclerosis, enrolled in a pregnancy study. The CDR3 runs from the conserved cysteine through the conserved F or W. Clone sizes are given selectively: once, few, many, or a class where the clone is expanded.

v_call	clone_size	j_call	cdr3_aa
TRBV4-2	NA	TRBJ2-2	CASSPRGPGELFF
TRBV6-6	NA	TRBJ1-1	CASCRGGNFFTEAFF
TRBV4-3	NA	TRBJ1-1	CASSLQVLREQGAVASTEAFF
TRBV19	NA	TRBJ1-5	CASSIDLFQPQHF
TRBV5-1	NA	TRBJ1-1	CASSVGPRGSTEAFF
TRBV5-1	NA	TRBJ2-5	CASRQGLGQETQYF
TRBV6-1	NA	TRBJ2-5	CASSEVRPGETQYF
TRBV14	NA	TRBJ2-3	CASSQGAGGWGDTQYF
TRBV5-1	NA	TRBJ2-7	CASSPTGRSNSPTPGKYEQYF
TRBV5-1	NA	TRBJ2-7	CASSLLDSTHEQYF
TRBV5-1	once	TRBJ2-5	CASSLYRGPQETQYF
TRBV5-4	NA	TRBJ2-1	CASSFAGGGNEQFF
TRBV28	few	TRBJ2-5	CASSLPTKNLAEGETQYF
TRBV7-8	once	TRBJ2-3	CASTPSSLITDTQYF
TRBV6-5	NA	TRBJ1-1	CASSYYPGILNTEAFF
TRBV2	NA	TRBJ1-1	CAITREGPNTEAFF
TRBV5-4	few	TRBJ1-4	CASSRGPNTNEKLFF
TRBV7-8	NA	TRBJ2-3	CASSLAYDSGGEDTQYF
TRBV4-2	NA	TRBJ2-3	CASSLRGAGHTDTQYF
TRBV28	NA	TRBJ1-6	CASSFLTSSPLHF
TRBV5-1	NA	TRBJ1-5	CASSLEGVPNQPQHF
TRBV30	NA	TRBJ1-4	CAWSRGITTNEKLFF
TRBV5-1	NA	TRBJ2-1	CASSFSGPHEQFF
TRBV4-1	NA	TRBJ1-1	CASSLNRPGYTEAFF
TRBV29-1	NA	TRBJ1-1	CSVEVLGENTEAFF
TRBV4-3	NA	TRBJ1-3	CASSQGWGGGTIYF
TRBV11-2	NA	TRBJ2-7	CASSLVGERGYEQYF
TRBV5-1	many	TRBJ1-1	CASSLAAGALGTEAFF
TRBV27	NA	TRBJ1-5	CASAGQYSNQPQHF
TRBV19	NA	TRBJ1-5	CASSPFGGLIQPQHF
TRBV15	once	TRBJ2-5	CATSRGGFFASGAPETQYF
TRBV7-6	NA	TRBJ1-1	CASSLERGRMNTEAFF
TRBV2	NA	TRBJ2-6	CASSEEVPGVHPGANVLTF
TRBV10-3	NA	TRBJ1-1	CATDQGSTEAFF
TRBV4-1	NA	TRBJ2-3	CASSQPADTQYF
TRBV7-8	NA	TRBJ1-4	CASSPGHRGGEGEKLFF
TRBV7-9	NA	TRBJ1-2	CASSFQDTGGYTF
TRBV25-1	NA	TRBJ1-4	CASSEPDRGFEKLFF
TRBV4-1	NA	TRBJ2-1	CASSQDTETGTYNEQFF
TRBV6-5	few	TRBJ2-7	CASSYWTGEEYEQYF
TRBV6-4	NA	TRBJ1-2	CASSESGTGGGYTF
TRBV4-3	NA	TRBJ2-1	CASSQDPGQGANEQFF
TRBV30	NA	TRBJ2-3	CAWDDPTGSDTQYF
TRBV7-9	NA	TRBJ2-7	CASSRISSYEQYF
TRBV2	NA	TRBJ1-3	CASSESPGGYSGNTIYF
TRBV5-1	NA	TRBJ1-6	CASSPRQSSYNSPLHF
TRBV2	NA	TRBJ1-5	CASSEYGDRVQPQHF
TRBV6-5	NA	TRBJ2-6	CASSRQPSGANVLTF
TRBV6-1	once	TRBJ2-3	CASRSLAHITDTQYF
TRBV7-9	NA	TRBJ1-1	CASSAEIREAFF